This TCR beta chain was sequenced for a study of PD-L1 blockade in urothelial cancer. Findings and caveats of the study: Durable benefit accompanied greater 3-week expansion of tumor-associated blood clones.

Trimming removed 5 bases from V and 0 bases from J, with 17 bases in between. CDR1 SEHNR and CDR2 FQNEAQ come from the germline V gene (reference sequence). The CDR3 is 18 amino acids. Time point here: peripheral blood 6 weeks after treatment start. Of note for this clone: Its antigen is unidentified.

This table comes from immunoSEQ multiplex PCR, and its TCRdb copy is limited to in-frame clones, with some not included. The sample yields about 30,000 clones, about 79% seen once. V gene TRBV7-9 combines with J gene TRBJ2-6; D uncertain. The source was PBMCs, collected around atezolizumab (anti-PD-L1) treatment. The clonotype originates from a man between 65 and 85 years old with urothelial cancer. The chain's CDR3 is CASSAQTQSFSGANVLTF. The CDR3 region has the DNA TGTGCCAGCAGCGCCCAAACGCAGTCCTTCTCTGGGGCCAACGTCCTGACTTTC.